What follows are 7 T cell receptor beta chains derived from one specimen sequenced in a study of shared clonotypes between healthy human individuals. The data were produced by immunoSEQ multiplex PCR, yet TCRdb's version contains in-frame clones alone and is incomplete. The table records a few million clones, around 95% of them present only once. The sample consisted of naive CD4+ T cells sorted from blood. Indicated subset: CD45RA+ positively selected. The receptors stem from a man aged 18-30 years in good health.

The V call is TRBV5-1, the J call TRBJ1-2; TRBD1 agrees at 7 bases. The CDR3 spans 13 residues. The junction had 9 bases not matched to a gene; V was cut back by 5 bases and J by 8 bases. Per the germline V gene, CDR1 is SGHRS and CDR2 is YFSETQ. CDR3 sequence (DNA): TGCGCCAGCAGACTAACAGGGGATGGGGGCTACACCTTC. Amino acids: CASRLTGDGGYTF.

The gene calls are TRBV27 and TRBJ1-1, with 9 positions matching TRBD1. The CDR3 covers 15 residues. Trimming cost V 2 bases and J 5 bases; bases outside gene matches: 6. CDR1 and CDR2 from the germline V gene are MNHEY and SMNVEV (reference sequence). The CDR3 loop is CASSLSGTGWTEAFF. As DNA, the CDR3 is TGTGCCAGCAGTTTAAGCGGGACAGGGTGGACTGAAGCTTTCTTT.

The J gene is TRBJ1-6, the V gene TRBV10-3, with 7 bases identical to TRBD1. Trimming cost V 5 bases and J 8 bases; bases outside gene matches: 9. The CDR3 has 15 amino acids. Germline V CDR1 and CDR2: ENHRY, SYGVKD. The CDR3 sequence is CAISSTGTGDSPLHF. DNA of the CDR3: TGTGCCATCAGTTCGACAGGGACCGGTGATTCACCCCTCCACTTT.

In DNA form, the CDR3 reads TGCGCCAGCAGCCCCGACAGGGGGGAATTCTACGAGCAGTACTTC. This codes for CASSPDRGEFYEQYF. The rearrangement joins TRBV5-1 to TRBJ2-7, with TRBD1 identical over 9 bases. Germline V gene sequence: CDR1 SGHRS, CDR2 YFSETQ. The V gene end was trimmed by 4 bases and the J gene end by 3 bases; junction bases not matched to a gene: 8. The CDR3 length is 15 residues.

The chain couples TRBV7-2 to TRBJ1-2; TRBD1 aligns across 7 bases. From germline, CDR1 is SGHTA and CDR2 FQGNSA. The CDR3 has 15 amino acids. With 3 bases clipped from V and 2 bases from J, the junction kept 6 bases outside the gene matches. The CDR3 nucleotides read TGTGCCAGCAGCTTCGACAGGGCGCGGAACTATGGCTACACCTTC. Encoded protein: CASSFDRARNYGYTF.

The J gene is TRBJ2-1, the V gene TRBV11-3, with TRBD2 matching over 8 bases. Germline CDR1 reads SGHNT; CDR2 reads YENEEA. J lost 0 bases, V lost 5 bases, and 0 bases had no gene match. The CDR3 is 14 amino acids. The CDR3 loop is CASSSGSSYNEQFF. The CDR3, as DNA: TGTGCCAGCAGCAGCGGGAGCTCCTACAATGAGCAGTTCTTC.

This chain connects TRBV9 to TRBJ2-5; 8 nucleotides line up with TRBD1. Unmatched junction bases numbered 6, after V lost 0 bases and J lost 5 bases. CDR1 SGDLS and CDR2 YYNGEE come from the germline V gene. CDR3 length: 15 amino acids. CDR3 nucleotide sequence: TGTGCCAGCAGCGTAGAAGGGACAGGCCACGAGACCCAGTACTTC. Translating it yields CASSVEGTGHETQYF.